This T cell receptor (beta chain) was recovered during a study of T cell changes during pregnancy in multiple sclerosis. The germline V gene has CDR1 SGHRS and CDR2 YFSETQ. The V end lost 2 bases, the J end lost 6 bases, and 15 bases lay between the germline ends. This CDR3 has 14 residues. TCRdb's copy holds only in-frame clones and misses some; the assay was immunoSEQ multiplex PCR. The sample consists of about 30,000 clones, around nine tenths of them appearing once. The material was CD4+ T cells from peripheral blood mononuclear cells, obtained in the first trimester of pregnancy. This receptor was taken from a female donor in good health, enrolled as a control in a pregnancy study. The rearrangement uses TRBV5-1 and TRBJ2-7; no clear D. The CDR3 DNA is TGCGCCAGCAGCTTCCGCGGCCGCGGCGGCGAGCAGTACTTC. Protein: CASSFRGRGGEQYF.